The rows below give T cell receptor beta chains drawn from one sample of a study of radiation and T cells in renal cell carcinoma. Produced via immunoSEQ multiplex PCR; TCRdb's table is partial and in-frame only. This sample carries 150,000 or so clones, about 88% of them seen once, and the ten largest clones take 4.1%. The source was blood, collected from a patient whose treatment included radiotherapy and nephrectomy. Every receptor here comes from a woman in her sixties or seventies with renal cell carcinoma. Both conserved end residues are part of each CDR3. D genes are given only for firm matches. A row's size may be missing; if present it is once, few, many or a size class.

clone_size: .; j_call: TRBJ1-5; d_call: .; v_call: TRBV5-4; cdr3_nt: TGTGCCAGCAGCCAGGACCAATATCAGCCCCAGCATTTT; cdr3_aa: CASSQDQYQPQHF
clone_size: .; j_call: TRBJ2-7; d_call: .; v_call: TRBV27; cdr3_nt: TGTGCCAGCAGTTTTCGGGGATACGAGCAGTACTTC; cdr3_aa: CASSFRGYEQYF
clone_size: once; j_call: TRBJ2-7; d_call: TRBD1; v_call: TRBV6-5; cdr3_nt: TGTGCCAGCAGAAAAACAGGGGGCTGGGGCGAGCAGTACTTC; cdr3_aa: CASRKTGGWGEQYF
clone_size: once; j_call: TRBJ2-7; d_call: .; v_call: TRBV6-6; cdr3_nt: TGTGCCAGCAGGGCCGGGTCTTCAGGGCTATACGAGCAGTACTTC; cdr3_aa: CASRAGSSGLYEQYF
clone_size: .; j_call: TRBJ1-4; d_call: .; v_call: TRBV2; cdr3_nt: TGTGCCAGCAATCAGGTGTATGAAAAACTGTTTTTT; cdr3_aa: CASNQVYEKLFF
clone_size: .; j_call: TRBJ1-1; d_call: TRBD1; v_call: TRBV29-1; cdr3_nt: TGCAGCGTTGTCCCACGGGACAGGAACACTGAAGCTTTCTTT; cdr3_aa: CSVVPRDRNTEAFF
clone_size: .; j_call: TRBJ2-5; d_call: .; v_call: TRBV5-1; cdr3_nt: TGCGCCAGCAGCTCCGGCGGGACCGGGCAAGAGACCCAGTACTTC; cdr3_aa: CASSSGGTGQETQYF
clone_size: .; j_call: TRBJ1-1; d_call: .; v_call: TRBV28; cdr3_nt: TGTGCCAGCAGTTTCGCCCAGCTTGAAGCTTTCTTT; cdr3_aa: CASSFAQLEAFF
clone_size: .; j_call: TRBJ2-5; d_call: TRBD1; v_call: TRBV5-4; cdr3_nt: TGTGCCACAAGGGACAGACCCCAAGAGACCCAGTACTTC; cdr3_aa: CATRDRPQETQYF
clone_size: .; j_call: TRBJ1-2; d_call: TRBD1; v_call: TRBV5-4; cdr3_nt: TGTGCCAGCAGCGGCGGGACAGCTAACTATGGCTACACCTTC; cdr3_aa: CASSGGTANYGYTF
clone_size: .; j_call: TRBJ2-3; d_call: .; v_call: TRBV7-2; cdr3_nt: TGTGCCAGCAGCTTAGTTGTCAGAAGCACAGATACGCAGTATTTT; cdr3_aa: CASSLVVRSTDTQYF